The T cell receptor beta chain described here comes from a study of regulatory T cells in long-lasting Graves disease. As for the study in general: Prior antithyroid drug treatment in newly diagnosed Graves' patients lasted under 3 months.

This clonotype was recorded at least ten times. Its specificity is unknown. Indicated time point: newly diagnosed GD, antithyroid drugs for less than 3 months. The TCR library was made from RNA extracted from PBMCs. In each case, Graves' disease was diagnosed per American Thyroid Association guidelines. After removal of 2 bases from V and 2 bases from J, the junction contained 9 bases not matched to a gene. The CDR3 is 18 residues long. Germline lookup yields CDR1 DFQATT and CDR2 SNEGSKA (reference sequence). The study's findings and limits: The persistent group shared 2,741 public clonotypes, more than the 950 to 1,000 shared by new patients.

Combining iRepertoire HTBI primers with Arm-PCR of CDR3 regions, the authors built TCR beta libraries. TCRdb re-analysed the multiplex PCR reads in MiXCR, keeping a single row per CDR3 protein. Among fewer than 550,000 distinct CDR3 sequences listed, about 16% were seen once. This sample was also put to use in a study of T cells in Graves' hyperthyroidism and ophthalmopathy. That work adds: With the HTBI primer set, the TCR CDR3 went through a first round of RT-PCR.

The sequencing here drew on peripheral blood mononuclear cells (PBMCs), taken at new diagnosis, from a patient treated with antithyroid drugs. The gene calls are TRBV20-1 and TRBJ2-2, with 12 bases lining up with TRBD2. The TCR sequence derives from a middle-aged woman with Graves disease. DNA for the CDR3: TGCAGTGCTAGACGGGGGGCTAGCGGGGGGGCCAACACCGGGGAGCTGTTTTTT. This codes for CSARRGASGGANTGELFF.